The entry below describes one T cell receptor (beta chain). This table comes from immunoSEQ multiplex PCR, and its TCRdb copy is limited to in-frame clones, with some not included. The sample shows some 130,000 clones, 86% of them seen only once. CDR1 and CDR2 (germline): SGHVS, FQNEAQ. CDR3 length: 12 amino acids. Trimming stripped 5 bases from V and 14 bases from J, with 15 bases between. The sample comes from a study of blood T cell repertoires in COVID-19. The wider study: PBMCs, B-cell-depleted T cells, or T cells were the source of the cDNA or gDNA that made up the material.

The chain uses TRBV7-8 and TRBJ1-4, with D perhaps matching TRBD1 (5 bases). The source of this sequence is a woman aged 65 to 85 with COVID-19, enrolled during active disease. Material: peripheral blood. CDR3 region: CASSPVGRALFF. The CDR3 coding sequence is TGTGCCAGCAGCCCAGTGGGCAGGGCCCTGTTTTTT.